One sample yielded the 21 T cell receptor beta chains listed below, sequenced in a study of blood T cells in healthy people across ages. PCR was performed a second time for roughly 6 to 12 cycles using a sample-barcoded 5' primer and a J-beta primer mix. TCRdb independently ran MiXCR on the 5' RACE reads; one entry per CDR3 protein. The sample shows around 1,600,000 distinct CDR3 sequences, about 45% of them seen only once. Source material: blood. These receptors were taken from a woman aged 18-29 years in good health.

In its sample, this clonotype was seen a few times. The chain is built from TRBV27 and TRBJ2-3, with D perhaps TRBD1 (6 bases). V lost 4 bases, J lost 6 bases, and 14 bases lay in between. Germline CDR1 MNHEY, CDR2 SMNVEV (reference sequence). This CDR3 comprises 14 residues. CDR3 sequence: CASSYRVGGDTQYF. In nucleotides, the CDR3 is TGTGCCAGCAGTTACAGGGTAGGAGGCGATACGCAGTATTTT.

V usage is TRBV27 and J usage is TRBJ1-6; no definite D call. Germline V CDR1 and CDR2: MNHEY, SMNVEV (reference sequence). Trimming cost V 7 bases and J 14 bases, with 15 bases left between them. The CDR3 sequence is 12 residues long. CDR3 sequence reads: CASKEPLGTLHF. The DNA for the CDR3 is TGTGCCAGCAAGGAGCCTTTGGGGACCCTCCACTTT.

This chain joins TRBV4-3 and TRBJ1-2; 9 bases agree with TRBD1. The CDR3 runs to 15 residues. The germline CDR1 and CDR2 sequences are LGHNA and YSLEER. V was pared by 0 bases and J by 6 bases, with 5 bases of the junction left unmatched. CDR3 in amino acids: CASSQEGQGRDGYTF. The CDR3 nucleotides are TGCGCCAGCAGCCAAGAGGGACAGGGAAGGGATGGCTACACCTTC.

The rearrangement joins TRBV7-3 to TRBJ2-7; 7 nucleotides align to TRBD2. The CDR3 is 15 amino acids. CDR1 SGHTA and CDR2 FQGTGA come from the germline V gene. V lost 2 bases to trimming and J lost 2 bases; unmatched junction nucleotides: 6. CDR3 in DNA: TGTGCCAGCAGCTTAGGAGCGGGGCCCACCTACGAGCAGTACTTC. Translated, it gives CASSLGAGPTYEQYF.

This clonotype was detected only once. This chain joins TRBV2 and TRBJ1-4; no reliable D call. The V end lost 6 bases, the J end lost 3 bases, and 11 bases lay between the germline ends. The CDR3 has 14 residues. Germline V CDR1 and CDR2: SNHLY, FYNNEI. The CDR3 sequence is CASRPFRANEKLFF. CDR3 coding DNA: TGTGCCAGCAGACCATTCCGCGCTAATGAAAAACTGTTTTTT.

The chain employs TRBV11-2 and TRBJ1-2; 7 positions agree with TRBD1. Germline loops: CDR1 SGHAT, CDR2 FQNNGV. The CDR3 length is 17 residues. Losses at the gene ends were 1 base for V and 4 bases for J; bases not matched to a gene: 12. The CDR3 bases are TGTGCCAGCAGCTTAGGACTTACTTGGGGACAGACCTATGGCTACACCTTC. Amino acid sequence: CASSLGLTWGQTYGYTF.

V gene TRBV4-3 combines with J gene TRBJ2-1; D not certain. Germline-derived CDR1 and CDR2 are LGHNA and YSLEER. The CDR3 is made up of 14 amino acids. V was pared by 4 bases and J by 5 bases, with 12 bases between. CDR3 in amino acids: CASSRQTYNNEQFF. The CDR3 coding sequence is TGCGCCAGCAGCCGACAAACGTACAACAATGAGCAGTTCTTC.

The table lists this clonotype with a few counts. This chain uses TRBV4-2 with TRBJ2-7; a possible D gene is TRBD2 (6 bases). Germline V gene lookup returns CDR1 LGHNA and CDR2 YNFKEQ. The V gene lost 2 bases and the J gene lost 1 base, with 12 bases spanning the gap. The CDR3 has 15 amino acids. The CDR3 here is CASSQRHGSSYEQYF. The CDR3, as DNA: TGTGCCAGCAGCCAACGGCACGGGAGTTCCTACGAGCAGTACTTC.

This clonotype was detected only a few times. This chain joins TRBV28 and TRBJ1-4, with D uncertain. The CDR3 covers 15 residues. The germline V gene has CDR1 MDHEN and CDR2 SYDVKM. V lost 4 bases and J lost 8, with 17 bases in between. The CDR3 loop reads CASSSPKNGWEKLFF. The CDR3, as DNA: TGTGCCAGCAGTTCACCGAAGAATGGATGGGAAAAACTGTTTTTT.

This clonotype was picked up one time. V gene TRBV27 combines with J gene TRBJ2-1, with D perhaps matching TRBD1 (5 bases). The length of the CDR3 is 17 residues. V was shortened by 6 bases and J by 0 bases, with 18 bases between the two germline ends. CDR1 and CDR2 from the germline V gene are MNHEY and SMNVEV (reference sequence). The CDR3 is CASSSFDSPGSYNEQFF. In DNA, the CDR3 is TGTGCCAGCAGCTCCTTCGACAGTCCTGGCTCCTACAATGAGCAGTTCTTC.

The genes are TRBV27 and TRBJ2-3; the match to TRBD2 covers 7 bases. V dropped 2 bases and J dropped 9; count of bases not matched to a gene: 8. The CDR3 loop spans 14 amino acids. CDR1 MNHEY and CDR2 SMNVEV come from the germline V gene (reference sequence). The DNA for the CDR3 is TGTGCCAGCAGTTTACTGGCGGGGGATTGCACGCAGTATTTT. This codes for CASSLLAGDCTQYF.

This clonotype has only a few counts. The V gene is TRBV12-3 or TRBV12-4, the J gene TRBJ2-5; 7 bases are shared with TRBD1. The length of the CDR3 is 13 residues. The junction had 10 bases not matched to a gene; V was cut back by 6 bases and J by 9 bases. The chain's CDR3 is CASSVRQGQAQYF. As DNA, the CDR3 is TGTGCCAGCAGCGTACGACAGGGTCAAGCCCAGTACTTC.

The genes are TRBV4-3 and TRBJ2-3; 8 bases align to TRBD2. The CDR3 extends over 17 amino acids. Germline trimming cut 3 bases from V and 1 base from J; bases unmatched to any gene: 9. Germline lookup yields CDR1 LGHNA and CDR2 YSLEER. CDR3 sequence (DNA): TGCGCCAGCAGCCAGTTGATGCGGGGGGTGGGCACAGATACGCAGTATTTT. This encodes CASSQLMRGVGTDTQYF.

At least ten counts were recorded for this clonotype. Written as DNA, the CDR3 is TGTGCCAGCAGAGGGTCCCGGGACTCATGCACAGATACGCAGTATTTT. Translated: CASRGSRDSCTDTQYF. V gene TRBV21-1 combines with J gene TRBJ2-3; no DNA check was done on the table's D call, TRBD2. TRBV21-1 is a recognized pseudogene. The CDR3 spans 16 residues.

This clonotype was found a few times. V and J are TRBV20-1 and TRBJ2-4, with 8 bases identical to TRBD2. The CDR3 extends over 12 amino acids. CDR1 is DFQATT, CDR2 SNEGSKA, per germline (reference sequence). V trimming: 4 bases; J trimming: 7 bases; junction bases outside the gene matches: 3. This CDR3 reads CSAKPGGNIQYF. CDR3 in DNA: TGCAGTGCTAAACCGGGAGGGAACATTCAGTACTTC.

The chain uses TRBV5-1 and TRBJ1-1, with a possible D match to TRBD1 (6 bases). Germline CDR1 is SGHRS and CDR2 is YFSETQ. This CDR3 region has 15 residues. V lost 2 bases and J lost 0, with 11 bases in between. CDR3 in DNA: TGCGCCAGCAGCTTCATGGGGGCCGTGAACACTGAAGCTTTCTTT. Translated, it gives CASSFMGAVNTEAFF.

The chain is built from TRBV5-1 and TRBJ2-5; D gene unclear. Between the trimmed V and J ends, which lost 0 bases and 7 bases, there was a span of 13 bases. This CDR3 comprises 14 residues. From germline, CDR1 is SGHRS and CDR2 YFSETQ. The CDR3 spells CASSLVDEIGTQYF. The CDR3 coding sequence is TGCGCCAGCAGCTTGGTAGATGAGATCGGGACCCAGTACTTC.

V usage is TRBV29-1 and J usage is TRBJ2-1; D is perhaps TRBD2 (6 bases). V was clipped by 4 bases and J by 10 bases, with 14 bases between them. The CDR3 consists of 12 residues. Germline loops: CDR1 SQVTM, CDR2 ANQGSEA. The CDR3 DNA follows: TGCAGCGTTGTAGCGGATGCTTACGAGCAGTTCTTC. Translated, it gives CSVVADAYEQFF.

This chain links TRBV4-1 with TRBJ2-7; D might be TRBD1 (5 bases). The CDR3 has 15 residues. Germline-derived CDR1 and CDR2 are MGHRA and YSYEKL. V was pared by 5 bases and J by 5 bases, with 19 bases between. The CDR3 protein is CASSETHATGHEQYF. The CDR3 DNA reads as TGCGCCAGCAGCGAGACGCATGCCACAGGTCACGAGCAGTACTTC.

This sequence joins TRBV13 and TRBJ1-4; D perhaps matches TRBD1 (6 bases). V lost 5 bases and J lost 7, with 17 bases in between. The germline V gene has CDR1 PRHDT and CDR2 FYEKMQ (reference sequence). This CDR3 is 15 amino acids long. CDR3 sequence reads: CASSTGRGRTEKLFF. DNA for the CDR3: TGTGCCAGCAGCACCGGGCGGGGGCGGACTGAAAAACTGTTTTTT.

The CDR3 here is CASSQDRGTGGKAFF. The CDR3 region has the DNA TGCGCCAGCAGCCAAGATCGGGGCACGGGAGGAAAAGCTTTCTTT. This chain uses TRBV4-3 with TRBJ1-1, with D possibly being TRBD1 (5 bases). Germline CDR1 reads LGHNA; CDR2 reads YSLEER. The ends were cut back, 0 bases at V and 9 bases at J, with 17 bases in the middle. This CDR3 has 15 amino acids.